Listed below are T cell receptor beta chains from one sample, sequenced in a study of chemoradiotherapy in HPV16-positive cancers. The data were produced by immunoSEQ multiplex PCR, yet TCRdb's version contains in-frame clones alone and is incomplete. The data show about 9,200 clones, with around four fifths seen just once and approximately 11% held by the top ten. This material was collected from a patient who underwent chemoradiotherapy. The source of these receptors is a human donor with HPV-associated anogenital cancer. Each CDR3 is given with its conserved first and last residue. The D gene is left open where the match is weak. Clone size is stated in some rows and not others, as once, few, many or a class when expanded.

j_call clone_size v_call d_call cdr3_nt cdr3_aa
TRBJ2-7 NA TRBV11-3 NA TGTGCCAGCAGCGTTACGACAGGACCTTACGAGCAGTACTTC CASSVTTGPYEQYF
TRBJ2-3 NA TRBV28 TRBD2 TGTGCCAGCAGTTTTCCTAGCGGGGGGTTTACGGATACGCAGTATTTT CASSFPSGGFTDTQYF
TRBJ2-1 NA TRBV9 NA TGTGCCAGCAGCGGGGCAGGGGGGCCAAATGAGCAGTTCTTC CASSGAGGPNEQFF
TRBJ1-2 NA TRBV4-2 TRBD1 TGTGCCAGCAGCGACCACCCGGGGACAGACGTATATGGCTACACCTTC CASSDHPGTDVYGYTF
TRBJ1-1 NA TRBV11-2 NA TGTGCCAGCAGGGTGGGGGGCAACACTGAAGCTTTCTTT CASRVGGNTEAFF
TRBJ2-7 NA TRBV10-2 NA TGCGCCAGCAGTGAGTTTAACGGGGCCGAGCAGTACTTC CASSEFNGAEQYF
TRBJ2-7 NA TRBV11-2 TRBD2 TGTGCCAGCACCAGCGGGGGGGCTTTCTACGAGCAGTACTTC CASTSGGAFYEQYF
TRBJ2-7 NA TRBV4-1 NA TGCGCCAGCAGCCAAGCCCGGGGCGCGAGCGAGCAGTACTTC CASSQARGASEQYF
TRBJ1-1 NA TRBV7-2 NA TGTGCCAGCAGCTTAGGGGGTGGGGGAGCTTTCTTT CASSLGGGGAFF
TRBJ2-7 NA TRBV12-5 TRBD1 TGTGCTAGTGGTTTGGCAGGGGGCGTCACCTACGAGCAGTACTTC CASGLAGGVTYEQYF
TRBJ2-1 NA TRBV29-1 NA TGCAGCGTTGAAGGTTGGGCGGACAATGAGCAGTTCTTC CSVEGWADNEQFF
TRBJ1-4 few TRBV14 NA TGTGCCAGCAGCCAAGAGATCGAAAAACTGTTTTTT CASSQEIEKLFF
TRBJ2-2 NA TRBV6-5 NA TGTGCCAGCAGTTACTCAGGGGCTAACACCGGGGAGCTGTTTTTT CASSYSGANTGELFF
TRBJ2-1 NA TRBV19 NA TGTGCCAGTAGTAGATGGGGGGACGGCGATGAGCAGTTCTTC CASSRWGDGDEQFF
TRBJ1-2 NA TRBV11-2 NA TGTGCCAGCAGCTTAGTGGTCAGGTGGGATGGCTACACCTTC CASSLVVRWDGYTF
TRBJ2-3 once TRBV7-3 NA TGTGCCAGCAGCCCCAATGGTGGCACAGATACGCAGTATTTT CASSPNGGTDTQYF
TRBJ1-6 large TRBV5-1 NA TGCGCCAGCAGCTTGGGTCACCGGGATTCACCCCTCCACTTT CASSLGHRDSPLHF
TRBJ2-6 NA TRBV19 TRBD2 TGTGCCAGTAGTGGGGGGGCTGGGGCCAACGTCCTGACTTTC CASSGGAGANVLTF
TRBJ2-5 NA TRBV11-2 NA TGTGCCAGCAGCTTAGTTTCCACGGAGACCTACCAAGAGACCCAGTACTTC CASSLVSTETYQETQYF
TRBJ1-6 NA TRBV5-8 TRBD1 TGTGCCAGCAGCTTAGGGACAGGGTATTCACCCCTCCACTTT CASSLGTGYSPLHF
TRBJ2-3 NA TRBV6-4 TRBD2 TGTGCCAGCACCCTTAGCGGGGGCGACACAGATACGCAGTATTTT CASTLSGGDTDTQYF
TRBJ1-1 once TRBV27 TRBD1 TGTGCCAGCAGTAGACTGACAGGGGAGGAGGCTTTCTTT CASSRLTGEEAFF
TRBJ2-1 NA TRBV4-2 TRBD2 TGTGCCAGCAGCCCCAAGCGGGGTGAAGTCAATGAGCAGTTCTTC CASSPKRGEVNEQFF
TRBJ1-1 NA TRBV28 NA TGTGCCAGCAGTTTCCGACGGACCGGGTACACTGAAGCTTTCTTT CASSFRRTGYTEAFF
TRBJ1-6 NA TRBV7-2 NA TGTGCCAGCATCGGACAAATTAATTCACCCCTCCACTTT CASIGQINSPLHF
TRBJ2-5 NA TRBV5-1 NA TGCGCCAGCAGCTACCGGGGTTGGGGGTCCCAAGAGACCCAGTACTTC CASSYRGWGSQETQYF
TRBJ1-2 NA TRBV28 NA TGTGCCAGCCGCGAGGTGGGCTATGGCTACACCTTC CASREVGYGYTF
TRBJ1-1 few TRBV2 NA TGTGCCAGCAGTGCGACAGTTGGGGTCATGAACACTGAAGCTTTCTTT CASSATVGVMNTEAFF
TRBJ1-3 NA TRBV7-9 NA TGTGCCAGCAGCTCTCCCAGCAACTCTGGAAACACCATATATTTT CASSSPSNSGNTIYF
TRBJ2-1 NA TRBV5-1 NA TGCGCCAGCAATCCGGGGGCAACCTACAATGAGCAGTTCTTC CASNPGATYNEQFF
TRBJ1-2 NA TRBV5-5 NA TGTGCCAGCAGCTCACGATCGGACGGTAACTATGGCTACACCTTC CASSSRSDGNYGYTF
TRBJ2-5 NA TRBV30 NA TGTGCCTGGAGTGTACGGCCCCTGTACCAAGAGACCCAGTACTTC CAWSVRPLYQETQYF
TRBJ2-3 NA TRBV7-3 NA TGTGCCAGCAGCTTGGGGGGAGTGGACACAGATACGCAGTATTTT CASSLGGVDTDTQYF
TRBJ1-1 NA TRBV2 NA TGTGCCAGCAGTGGGTACCTAACGGGTGAAGCTTTCTTT CASSGYLTGEAFF
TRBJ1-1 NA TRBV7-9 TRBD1 TGTGCCAGCAGCGGAGGAGGGACAGTGTTTTATGAAGCTTTCTTT CASSGGGTVFYEAFF
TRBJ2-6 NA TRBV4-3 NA TGCGCCAGCAGCCAAGAGGTCGGCTCTGGGGCCAACGTCCTGACTTTC CASSQEVGSGANVLTF
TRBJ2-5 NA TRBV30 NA TGTGCCTGGAGTGTACGTGGGGTCCAAGAGACCCAGTACTTC CAWSVRGVQETQYF
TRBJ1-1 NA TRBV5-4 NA TGTGCCAGCAGAAATGAGGGGGTTTCGGGTGAAGCTTTCTTT CASRNEGVSGEAFF
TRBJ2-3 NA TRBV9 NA TGTGCCAGCAGCGTAGTGGTAGCCGATACGCAGTATTTT CASSVVVADTQYF
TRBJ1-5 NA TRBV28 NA TGTGCCAGCAGTTTACGGGGGGGCACCCACCAGCCCCAGCATTTT CASSLRGGTHQPQHF
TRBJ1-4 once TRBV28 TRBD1 TGTGCCAGCAGTTTAATTAAACAGGGGGCGGAACTGTTTTTT CASSLIKQGAELFF
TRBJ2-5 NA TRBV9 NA TGTGCCAGCAGCGTAGTATTGGGGGAGACCCAGTACTTC CASSVVLGETQYF
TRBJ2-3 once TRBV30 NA TGTGCCTGGAGTCGGCGGGGCACAGATACGCAGTATTTT CAWSRRGTDTQYF
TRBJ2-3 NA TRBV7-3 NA TGTGCCAGCAGCCCGAATCAGGGTGCAGATACGCAGTATTTT CASSPNQGADTQYF
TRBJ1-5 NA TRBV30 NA TGTGCCTGGAGTCGTAGGGGCAGGGTGGGTGGTTTGCCCCAGCATTTT CAWSRRGRVGGLPQHF
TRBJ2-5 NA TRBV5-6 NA TGTGCCAGCAGCTTTGAGCAGGGATATTACCCAGAGACCCAGTACTTC CASSFEQGYYPETQYF
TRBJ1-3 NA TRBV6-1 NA TGTGCCAGCAGTGAAGGTTCATCCAGAAACACCATATATTTT CASSEGSSRNTIYF
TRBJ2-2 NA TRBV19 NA TGTGCCAGTAACCGCGGGGCTGGGAACACCGGGGAGCTGTTTTTT CASNRGAGNTGELFF
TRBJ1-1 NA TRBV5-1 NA TGCGCCAGCAGGTGGGGAGAGAACACTGAAGCTTTCTTT CASRWGENTEAFF
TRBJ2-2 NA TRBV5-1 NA TGCGCCAGCAGCTTGGCCGGGGGAGCCTCCACCGGGGAGCTGTTTTTT CASSLAGGASTGELFF
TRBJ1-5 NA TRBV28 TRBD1 TGTGCCAGCGACAGTTTAAGGGGGCAGGGTCAGCCCCAGCATTTT CASDSLRGQGQPQHF
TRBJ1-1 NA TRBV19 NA TGTGCCAGCCGTTCGGATAGACAGAGGATGAACACTGAAGCTTTCTTT CASRSDRQRMNTEAFF
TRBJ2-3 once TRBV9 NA TGTGCCAGCAGCGCCTCAGATACGCAGTATTTT CASSASDTQYF
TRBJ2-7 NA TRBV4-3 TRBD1 TGCGCCAGCAGCCAAGGACAGGGAACAGCCTACGAGCAGTACTTC CASSQGQGTAYEQYF
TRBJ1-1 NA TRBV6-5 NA TGTGCCAGCAGTTACGCGACACCTGACACTGAAGCTTTCTTT CASSYATPDTEAFF
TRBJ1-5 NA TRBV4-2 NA TGTGCCAGCAGGCTCGACGCAACTAGCAATCAGCCCCAGCATTTT CASRLDATSNQPQHF